Listed here are 26 T cell receptor beta chains from one sample, sequenced in a study of cytomegalovirus exposure and HLA in healthy donors. Researchers ran the PCR with 60 Vbeta and 13 Jbeta primers. Some clones are missing from TCRdb's copy, which holds only in-frame ones; the method was immunoSEQ multiplex PCR. The sample lists over 130,000 clones; more than 75% were seen once. Material: PBMCs. These receptors were obtained from a man aged 40-49 years in good health and CMV-seronegative.

The chain uses TRBV5-6 and TRBJ2-7; D is possibly TRBD2 (6 bases). V was cut by 5 bases and J by 2 bases, with 14 bases left in between. CDR3 length: 14 amino acids. The germline V gene encodes CDR1 SGHDT and CDR2 YYEEEE. The CDR3 region is CASSSGTGTYEQYF. The CDR3, as DNA: TGTGCCAGCAGTTCCGGGACTGGGACCTACGAGCAGTACTTC.

The V gene is TRBV5-1, the J gene TRBJ1-1; D might be TRBD1 (6 bases). The CDR3 is 17 amino acids. Germline assignment: CDR1 SGHRS and CDR2 YFSETQ. V was clipped by 0 bases and J by 0 bases, with 15 bases between them. The CDR3 here is CASSLERGGDMNTEAFF. The CDR3 DNA is TGCGCCAGCAGCTTGGAGAGGGGTGGGGACATGAACACTGAAGCTTTCTTT.

This chain joins TRBV12-5 and TRBJ2-5; possibly TRBD2 for D (5 bases). The CDR3 runs to 14 residues. V was cut by 4 bases and J by 5 bases, with 14 bases left in between. Germline CDR1 and CDR2: LGHNT and FRNRAP. The CDR3 DNA reads TGTGCTAGTGGTTCGCCTAGCCCACTGGAGACCCAGTACTTC. This encodes CASGSPSPLETQYF. Full variable domain (rest looked up from reference TRBV12-5 and TRBJ2-5): DARVTQTPRHKVTEMGQEVTMRCQPILGHNTVFWYRQTMMQGLELLAYFRNRAPLDDSGMPKDRFSAEMPDATLATLKIQPSEPRDSAVYFCASGSPSPLETQYFGPGTRLLVL.

The chain has TRBV6-5 and TRBJ2-1; a weak D match, TRBD2 (6 bases). V lost 5 bases and J lost 6, with 11 bases in between. Per the germline V gene, CDR1 is MNHEY and CDR2 is SVGAGI. This CDR3 comprises 13 residues. CDR3 residues: CASSTGLFNEQFF. CDR3 coding DNA: TGTGCCAGCAGTACAGGACTATTCAATGAGCAGTTCTTC.

This chain joins TRBV7-3 and TRBJ2-5; 8 nucleotides agree with TRBD2. V lost 2 bases to trimming and J lost 2 bases; unmatched junction nucleotides: 4. Germline V gives CDR1 SGHTA, CDR2 FQGTGA. There are 15 residues in the CDR3. The chain's CDR3 is CASSLGPGGQETQYF. For the CDR3, the DNA is TGTGCCAGCAGCTTAGGGCCGGGGGGGCAAGAGACCCAGTACTTC.

This clone has only a few counts. The rearrangement links TRBV4-2 to TRBJ2-1; TRBD2 matches 9 bases. The ends lost 1 base at V and 7 bases at J; junction bases unmatched: 8. Germline V gives CDR1 LGHNA, CDR2 YNFKEQ. The CDR3 consists of 16 residues. The CDR3 protein is CASSQAAGGVVNEQFF. CDR3 DNA sequence: TGTGCCAGCAGCCAAGCGGCGGGAGGGGTTGTAAATGAGCAGTTCTTC.

The chain combines TRBV6-6 with TRBJ2-5; 8 bases are shared with TRBD1. Germline V CDR1 and CDR2: MNHNY, SVGAGI (reference sequence). J gave up 5 bases and V 7 bases, and 6 bases lay outside the gene matches. The CDR3 is 13 amino acids. As DNA, the CDR3 is TGTGCCAGCACCTTACAGGGGGTGGAGACCCAGTACTTC. Protein product: CASTLQGVETQYF.

On this clone itself: At one end, the junction sequence differs from germline, possibly due to a read error. For the CDR3, the DNA is TGTTCCAGCAGCACCTATCCCTCAAGCACAGATACGCAGTATTTT. Translated: CSSSTYPSSTDTQYF. J is TRBJ2-3 and V is TRBV7-9; no clear D gene. The CDR3 length is 15 residues. Germline V gene sequence: CDR1 SEHNR, CDR2 FQNEAQ (reference sequence). The full variable domain, in which reference TRBV7-9 and TRBJ2-3 provide the parts outside the CDR3, is DTGVSQNPRHKITKRGQNVTFRCDPISEHNRLYWYRQTLGQGPEFLTYFQNEAQLEKSRLLSDRFSAERPKGSFSTLEIQRTEQGDSAMYLCSSSTYPSSTDTQYFGPGTRLTVL.

As concerns this clone: The junction departs from the called germline gene at one end, perhaps through a read error. This chain joins TRBV5-1 and TRBJ2-7, with D tentatively TRBD2 (5 bases). This CDR3 spans 14 amino acids. Germline CDR1 is SGHRS and CDR2 is YFSETQ. CDR3 amino acids: CASSSGGGSHEQYF. The CDR3 nucleotides are TGCGCCAGCAGCTCTGGAGGCGGCTCCCACGAGCAGTACTTC.

This chain links TRBV27 with TRBJ1-4; TRBD1 aligns across 7 bases. V was clipped by 6 bases and J by 3 bases; unmatched bases: 7. Germline CDR1 MNHEY, CDR2 SMNVEV (reference sequence). The CDR3 has 15 residues. The CDR3 is CASSPDRVSNEKLFF. The CDR3 DNA is TGTGCCAGCAGCCCCGACAGGGTATCTAATGAAAAACTGTTTTTT.

This clone was seen a single time. Distinct nucleotide sequences in the sample also encode this CDR3. This sequence joins TRBV7-6 and TRBJ2-7; possibly TRBD1 for D (6 bases). V was shortened by 4 bases and J by 7 bases, with 17 bases between the two germline ends. Germline CDR1 SGHVS, CDR2 FNYEAQ. CDR3 length: 14 residues. DNA for the CDR3: TGTGCCAGCAGCTCAACAGGGACGTCTGGAGAGCAGTACTTC. Encoded protein: CASSSTGTSGEQYF.

The genes are TRBV27 and TRBJ2-1, with 11 positions matching TRBD1. The length of the CDR3 is 14 residues. V dropped 2 bases and J dropped 9; count of bases not matched to a gene: 3. Germline V gene sequence: CDR1 MNHEY, CDR2 SMNVEV (reference sequence). This chain's CDR3 is CASSLGQGAGEQFF. DNA of the CDR3: TGTGCCAGCAGTTTAGGACAGGGGGCCGGTGAGCAGTTCTTC.

V gene TRBV28 combines with J gene TRBJ2-1; 7 bases map to TRBD2. Germline V gives CDR1 MDHEN, CDR2 SYDVKM. The CDR3 runs to 16 residues. V gave up 5 bases and J gave up 6 bases; unmatched junction bases: 13. The CDR3 sequence is CASSTTRGVRRNEQFF. The DNA of the CDR3 is TGTGCCAGCAGTACCACTCGGGGGGTTAGGCGCAATGAGCAGTTCTTC.

The V and J genes are TRBV5-1 and TRBJ2-5, with 15 bases aligning to TRBD2. Germline CDR1 is SGHRS and CDR2 is YFSETQ. This CDR3 has 16 residues. The V gene end was trimmed by 4 bases and the J gene end by 4 bases; junction bases not matched to a gene: 5. The CDR3 loop is CASSPAGLAGGETQYF. The CDR3 DNA is TGCGCCAGCAGCCCTGCGGGACTAGCGGGGGGAGAGACCCAGTACTTC.

This rearrangement joins TRBV6-5 to TRBJ1-3; TRBD1 matches at 9 bases. Germline assignment: CDR1 MNHEY and CDR2 SVGAGI. The CDR3 has 15 amino acids. The V gene end was trimmed by 2 bases and the J gene end by 4 bases; junction bases not matched to a gene: 3. This CDR3 is CASSYAGQGGNTIYF. DNA for the CDR3: TGTGCCAGCAGTTACGCGGGACAGGGAGGAAACACCATATATTTT.

The chain employs TRBV6-5 and TRBJ2-1; no reliable D call. V lost 8 bases to trimming and J lost 0 bases, with 11 bases between them. The germline V gene has CDR1 MNHEY and CDR2 SVGAGI. The CDR3 runs to 14 residues. The CDR3 DNA is TGTGCCAGCGCCGTTTCCAGCTCCTACAATGAGCAGTTCTTC. This gives the protein CASAVSSSYNEQFF.

To note about this clone: One end of the junction fails to match germline, which may point to a read error. The rearrangement links TRBV7-9 to TRBJ2-7; 7 bases are shared with TRBD1. The CDR3 sequence is 16 residues long. From germline, CDR1 is SEHNR and CDR2 FQNEAQ (reference sequence). The CDR3 DNA reads TGTTCCAGCAGCTCGATATTTGACAGGGTTGGGGCCGAGCAGTACTTC. Residues: CSSSSIFDRVGAEQYF.

The chain recombines TRBV5-5 with TRBJ2-2, with D possibly being TRBD1 (6 bases). The germline gives CDR1 SGHKS, CDR2 YYEKEE (reference sequence). CDR3 length equals 15 residues. The ends were cut back, 2 bases at V and 1 base at J, with 9 bases in the middle. DNA of the CDR3: TGTGCCAGCAGCTTATGGACAGAGAACACCGGGGAGCTGTTTTTT. Translation gives CASSLWTENTGELFF. Combining the CDR3 with reference TRBV5-5 and TRBJ2-2 gives the whole variable domain DAGVTQSPTHLIKTRGQQVTLRCSPISGHKSVSWYQQVLGQGPQFIFQYYEKEERGRGNFPDRFSARQFPNYSSELNVNALLLGDSALYLCASSLWTENTGELFFGEGSRLTVL.

The chain uses TRBV19 and TRBJ1-5; no clear D. Germline V gene data show CDR1 as LNHDA and CDR2 as SQIVND (reference sequence). Trimming stripped 6 bases from V and 4 bases from J, with 10 bases between. The CDR3 consists of 13 residues. The CDR3 sequence: CASRKEGNQPQHF. In DNA form, the CDR3 reads TGTGCCAGTAGGAAGGAGGGTAATCAGCCCCAGCATTTT.

CDR3 sequence reads: CASSLAGGMSSYEQYF. In nucleotides, the CDR3 is TGTGCCAGCAGCTTAGCGGGGGGGATGAGCTCCTACGAGCAGTACTTC. The chain combines TRBV7-2 with TRBJ2-7; TRBD2 matches at 7 bases. CDR1 is SGHTA and CDR2 is FQGNSA in the germline V gene. The CDR3 extends over 16 amino acids. Germline trimming cut 0 bases from V and 0 bases from J; bases unmatched to any gene: 5.

The CDR3 loop reads CARQGGETQYF. The DNA of the CDR3 is TGTGCCAGACAGGGGGGAGAGACCCAGTACTTC. This chain links TRBV2 with TRBJ2-5; 8 bases agree with TRBD1. The CDR3 has 11 amino acids. V lost 9 bases, J lost 4 bases, and 1 base stayed unmatched. Germline V gene sequence: CDR1 SNHLY, CDR2 FYNNEI. The variable domain in full, completed from reference TRBV2 and TRBJ2-5, reads EPEVTQTPSHQVTQMGQEVILRCVPISNHLYFYWYRQILGQKVEFLVSFYNNEISEKSEIFDDQFSVERPDGSNFTLKIRSTKLEDSAMYFCARQGGETQYFGPGTRLLVL.

The chain recombines TRBV6-1 with TRBJ2-5; 10 positions agree with TRBD2. The DNA end favors TRBJ2-7, so the J call may be wrong. Germline CDR1 is MNHNS and CDR2 is SASEGT. CDR3 length equals 15 residues. CDR3 sequence reads: CASTTLAGPSYEQYF. The CDR3 DNA is TGTGCCAGCACCACACTAGCGGGGCCCTCCTACGAGCAGTACTTC.

The chain couples TRBV18 to TRBJ2-7, with TRBD1 identical over 8 bases. The CDR3 is made up of 16 amino acids. In germline, CDR1 is KGHSH, CDR2 LQKENI. The ends lost 0 bases at V and 4 bases at J; junction bases unmatched: 8. CDR3 bases: TGTGCCAGCTCACCACCCAAACGGACAGGGAGTTACGAGCAGTACTTC. It encodes CASSPPKRTGSYEQYF.

A single count supports this clone. This rearrangement joins TRBV28 to TRBJ2-3, with TRBD2 matching 13 bases. V shed 5 bases, J shed 4 bases, and the junction held 9 bases outside the gene matches. CDR1 and CDR2 from the germline V gene are MDHEN and SYDVKM. This CDR3 contains 17 residues. CDR3 in DNA: TGTGCCAGCAGTATACGGACTAGCGGGAGTAAGGCAGATACGCAGTATTTT. It yields the protein CASSIRTSGSKADTQYF.

This clone has just a few counts. This chain connects TRBV7-9 to TRBJ2-1, with 7 bases aligning to TRBD2. CDR1 is SEHNR, CDR2 FQNEAQ, per germline (reference sequence). The CDR3 has 17 residues. V lost 0 bases and J lost 3; bases outside the gene matches: 8. The DNA of the CDR3 is TGTGCCAGCAGCTTAGCACAGGCGGGAGAACACTACAATGAGCAGTTCTTC. It is translated as CASSLAQAGEHYNEQFF. Full variable domain (missing parts from reference TRBV7-9 and TRBJ2-1): DTGVSQNPRHKITKRGQNVTFRCDPISEHNRLYWYRQTLGQGPEFLTYFQNEAQLEKSRLLSDRFSAERPKGSFSTLEIQRTEQGDSAMYLCASSLAQAGEHYNEQFFGPGTRLTVL.

This clone has a single count. The V call is TRBV11-2, the J call TRBJ1-1, with 7 bases that match TRBD1. CDR3 length: 14 amino acids. CDR1 and CDR2 (germline): SGHAT, FQNNGV. J was trimmed by 1 base and V by 3 bases; bases with no gene match: 2. The CDR3 loop is CASSFRQGNTEAFF. CDR3 nucleotide sequence: TGTGCCAGCAGCTTTAGACAGGGGAACACTGAAGCTTTCTTT.